This is a list of T cell receptor beta chains from one sample in a study of shared T cell receptors in the human thymus. Clones were read by immunoSEQ multiplex PCR, and TCRdb kept only the in-frame ones, dropping some. The sample consists of about 660,000 clones, over 75% of them appearing once. The same sample was also studied in work on human thymus T cells.

The sample taken for sequencing was thymocytes. The receptors originated from a boy under two years old with a congenital heart defect. Each CDR3 is given with its conserved first and last residue. D genes are given only for firm matches. Only some rows state a clone size, as once, few, many or a class for expanded clones.

v_gene: TRBV10-1
j_gene: TRBJ2-7
abundance: NA
d_gene: TRBD2
CDR3nt: TGCGCCAGCAAGGGAGGGGCCTACGAGCAGTACTTC
CDR3aa: CASKGGAYEQYF

v_gene: TRBV27
j_gene: TRBJ2-1
abundance: NA
d_gene: NA
CDR3nt: TGTGCCAGCAGTTTACAGGGTGGCAATGAGCAGTTCTTC
CDR3aa: CASSLQGGNEQFF

v_gene: TRBV10-3
j_gene: TRBJ2-3
abundance: NA
d_gene: NA
CDR3nt: TGTGCCACCACCCGGGACTCAGCCACAGATACGCAGTATTTT
CDR3aa: CATTRDSATDTQYF

v_gene: TRBV28
j_gene: TRBJ1-2
abundance: NA
d_gene: NA
CDR3nt: TGTGCCAGCAGTTTTGACTTATCCTATGGCTACACCTTC
CDR3aa: CASSFDLSYGYTF

v_gene: TRBV7-2
j_gene: TRBJ2-3
abundance: NA
d_gene: TRBD1
CDR3nt: TGTGCCAGCAGTTCCCGGGACAGGGATATAGCGGGTAGCACAGATACGCAGTATTTT
CDR3aa: CASSSRDRDIAGSTDTQYF

v_gene: TRBV28
j_gene: TRBJ2-1
abundance: NA
d_gene: NA
CDR3nt: TGTGCCAGCAGTCTCCTCACAGGCTCCTTGGCCTACAATGAGCAGTTCTTC
CDR3aa: CASSLLTGSLAYNEQFF

v_gene: TRBV5-6
j_gene: TRBJ2-3
abundance: NA
d_gene: NA
CDR3nt: TGTGCCAGCAGCTGTCGCGGAGCTAGCACAGATACGCAGTATTTT
CDR3aa: CASSCRGASTDTQYF

v_gene: TRBV7-2
j_gene: TRBJ2-7
abundance: once
d_gene: TRBD2
CDR3nt: TGTGCCAGCTCCCGGGACCGAGGACTAGCGGGAGTATTAGGCGAGCAGTACTTC
CDR3aa: CASSRDRGLAGVLGEQYF

v_gene: TRBV9
j_gene: TRBJ2-2
abundance: NA
d_gene: NA
CDR3nt: TGTGCCAGCACGAGCCGGGACACCCTACCGAACACCGGGGAGCTGTTTTTT
CDR3aa: CASTSRDTLPNTGELFF

v_gene: TRBV25-1
j_gene: TRBJ2-1
abundance: NA
d_gene: TRBD2
CDR3nt: TGTGCCAGCAGTGAATTAGCTAGCGGGAGGTACAATGAGCAGTTCTTC
CDR3aa: CASSELASGRYNEQFF

v_gene: TRBV9
j_gene: TRBJ2-2
abundance: NA
d_gene: NA
CDR3nt: TGTGCCAGCAGCTGGAGGGGGGGGCTAGCGGTCGCGAACACCGGGGAGCTGTTTTTT
CDR3aa: CASSWRGGLAVANTGELFF

v_gene: TRBV5-4
j_gene: TRBJ2-3
abundance: NA
d_gene: TRBD2
CDR3nt: TGTGCCAGCAGCTTGGCCAGGGCAGGGACTAGGATCAGAGATACGCAGTATTTT
CDR3aa: CASSLARAGTRIRDTQYF

v_gene: TRBV6-5
j_gene: TRBJ1-2
abundance: NA
d_gene: TRBD1
CDR3nt: TGTGCCAGCAGCGAGAAGACAGGGGTCGGCTACACCTTC
CDR3aa: CASSEKTGVGYTF

v_gene: TRBV4-3
j_gene: TRBJ2-1
abundance: NA
d_gene: TRBD2
CDR3nt: TGCGCCAGCAGCCAATGGGCGGGAGCCCATGAGCAGTTCTTC
CDR3aa: CASSQWAGAHEQFF

v_gene: TRBV19
j_gene: TRBJ2-7
abundance: NA
d_gene: NA
CDR3nt: TGTGCCAGTAGTGCCGGGACTGGAGGCGAGCAGTACTTC
CDR3aa: CASSAGTGGEQYF

v_gene: TRBV21-1
j_gene: TRBJ2-1
abundance: NA
d_gene: NA
CDR3nt: TGTGCCAGCTGTCGCGGCGAGCAGTTCTTC
CDR3aa: CASCRGEQFF

v_gene: TRBV6-5
j_gene: TRBJ2-7
abundance: NA
d_gene: TRBD2
CDR3nt: TGTGCCACTTGCGGGAGGCCCACCTACGAGCAGTACTTC
CDR3aa: CATCGRPTYEQYF

v_gene: TRBV28
j_gene: TRBJ1-4
abundance: NA
d_gene: NA
CDR3nt: TGTGCCAGCAGTCCCCTGGGCAGTCCAAATGAAAAACTGTTTTTT
CDR3aa: CASSPLGSPNEKLFF

v_gene: TRBV28
j_gene: TRBJ2-7
abundance: once
d_gene: NA
CDR3nt: TGTGCCAGCAGTTTATTCCCCTCGGGCAGGGCCCACTACGAGCAGTACTTC
CDR3aa: CASSLFPSGRAHYEQYF

v_gene: TRBV5-1
j_gene: TRBJ1-2
abundance: NA
d_gene: NA
CDR3nt: TGCGCCAGCAGCTTGGGAGGGATCAAGGGCCTCCCTAACTATGGCTACACCTTC
CDR3aa: CASSLGGIKGLPNYGYTF

v_gene: TRBV5-1
j_gene: TRBJ2-1
abundance: NA
d_gene: TRBD1
CDR3nt: TGCGCCAGCAGCTTGCCCGGGACAGGGGGCTTCAATGAGCAGTTCTTC
CDR3aa: CASSLPGTGGFNEQFF

v_gene: TRBV6-1
j_gene: TRBJ1-3
abundance: NA
d_gene: NA
CDR3nt: TGTGCCAGCAGTGAATTAGGCGGGGCCCTTTCTGGAAACACCATATATTTT
CDR3aa: CASSELGGALSGNTIYF

v_gene: TRBV5-1
j_gene: TRBJ2-5
abundance: NA
d_gene: NA
CDR3nt: TGCGCCAGCAGCTTGGGGGCCCCCCGGGAGACCCAGTACTTC
CDR3aa: CASSLGAPRETQYF

v_gene: TRBV7-9
j_gene: TRBJ2-3
abundance: once
d_gene: TRBD2
CDR3nt: TGTGCCAGCAGCTTAGCTGCTAGCGGTGGGGAGTGGCGTTATTTT
CDR3aa: CASSLAASGGEWRYF

v_gene: TRBV6-5
j_gene: TRBJ1-5
abundance: NA
d_gene: NA
CDR3nt: TGTGCCAGCAGTTACGAGAGTAGCAATCAGCCCCAGCATTTT
CDR3aa: CASSYESSNQPQHF

v_gene: TRBV5-1
j_gene: TRBJ2-1
abundance: NA
d_gene: TRBD2
CDR3nt: TGCGCCAGCAGCGGAACCGGGACTAGCGGGGAACACAATGAGCAGTTCTTC
CDR3aa: CASSGTGTSGEHNEQFF

v_gene: TRBV6-4
j_gene: TRBJ1-1
abundance: NA
d_gene: TRBD1
CDR3nt: TGTGCCAGCAGTGCCGAAGGGGGCTTTGGCACTGAAGCTTTCTTT
CDR3aa: CASSAEGGFGTEAFF

v_gene: TRBV5-1
j_gene: TRBJ2-7
abundance: NA
d_gene: TRBD2
CDR3nt: TGCGCCAGCAGCTTGGAGCGGGATGGCTACGAGCAGTACTTC
CDR3aa: CASSLERDGYEQYF

v_gene: TRBV5-8
j_gene: TRBJ2-4
abundance: NA
d_gene: NA
CDR3nt: TGTGCCAGCAGCTTGGGGACAACACCTAGGGGCATTCAGTACTTC
CDR3aa: CASSLGTTPRGIQYF

v_gene: TRBV7-9
j_gene: TRBJ2-7
abundance: NA
d_gene: NA
CDR3nt: TGTGCCAGCAGCTTAGATGGGCCTTCCTACGAGCAGTACTTC
CDR3aa: CASSLDGPSYEQYF

v_gene: TRBV10-3
j_gene: TRBJ1-3
abundance: NA
d_gene: NA
CDR3nt: TGTGCCATCAGTGATTGGGGGCTCACTGGAAACACCATATATTTT
CDR3aa: CAISDWGLTGNTIYF

v_gene: TRBV11-1
j_gene: TRBJ1-4
abundance: NA
d_gene: TRBD1
CDR3nt: TGTGCCAGCAGCGTTAACAGGGGGCCGAATGAAAAACTGTTTTTT
CDR3aa: CASSVNRGPNEKLFF

v_gene: TRBV9
j_gene: TRBJ1-1
abundance: NA
d_gene: NA
CDR3nt: TGTGCCAGCAGCCCGCGGGGGGCGTCGGGCACTGAAGCTTTCTTT
CDR3aa: CASSPRGASGTEAFF

v_gene: TRBV13
j_gene: TRBJ2-5
abundance: NA
d_gene: NA
CDR3nt: TGTGCCAGCAGCTTAGCGGCACGGGAAGAGACCCAGTACTTC
CDR3aa: CASSLAAREETQYF

v_gene: TRBV18
j_gene: TRBJ1-4
abundance: NA
d_gene: NA
CDR3nt: TGTGCCAGCTCACCACCGGTGGGGGCGACTAATGAAAAACTGTTTTTT
CDR3aa: CASSPPVGATNEKLFF

v_gene: TRBV2
j_gene: TRBJ2-1
abundance: NA
d_gene: NA
CDR3nt: TGTGCCAGCAGTGATTGGGGGGAGGTTTCCTACAATGAGCAGTTCTTC
CDR3aa: CASSDWGEVSYNEQFF

v_gene: TRBV11-3
j_gene: TRBJ2-7
abundance: NA
d_gene: TRBD2
CDR3nt: TGTGCCAGCAGCAACTCAGCGGGAGGCTACGAGCAGTACTTC
CDR3aa: CASSNSAGGYEQYF

v_gene: TRBV7-2
j_gene: TRBJ2-1
abundance: NA
d_gene: TRBD2
CDR3nt: TGTGCCAGCAGCGGTAGCGGGGACTACAATGAGCAGTTCTTC
CDR3aa: CASSGSGDYNEQFF

v_gene: TRBV4-3
j_gene: TRBJ2-1
abundance: NA
d_gene: TRBD2
CDR3nt: TGCGCCAGCGCCCCGACTAGCGCGGGTCCCTACAATGAGCAGTTCTTC
CDR3aa: CASAPTSAGPYNEQFF

v_gene: TRBV4-3
j_gene: TRBJ2-3
abundance: NA
d_gene: TRBD2
CDR3nt: TGCGCCAGCAGCCAAGGGACTAGCGGGGGGGGAGATACGCAGTATTTT
CDR3aa: CASSQGTSGGGDTQYF

v_gene: TRBV30
j_gene: TRBJ2-5
abundance: NA
d_gene: NA
CDR3nt: TGTGCCTGGAGTTTCCACGTGGGGGCCCCCCAAGAGACCCAGTACTTC
CDR3aa: CAWSFHVGAPQETQYF

v_gene: TRBV15
j_gene: TRBJ2-2
abundance: NA
d_gene: NA
CDR3nt: TGTGCCACCAGCTCCACCTCGCGGGGCAGCACCGGGGAGCTGTTTTTT
CDR3aa: CATSSTSRGSTGELFF

v_gene: TRBV4-3
j_gene: TRBJ2-7
abundance: NA
d_gene: TRBD2
CDR3nt: TGCGCCAGCAGCCCCCTAGCGGGACGCGGTGAGCAGTACTTC
CDR3aa: CASSPLAGRGEQYF

v_gene: TRBV27
j_gene: TRBJ1-2
abundance: NA
d_gene: TRBD1
CDR3nt: TGTGCCAGCAGTTTCAGGGGGCCCTATGGCTACACCTTC
CDR3aa: CASSFRGPYGYTF

v_gene: TRBV4-2
j_gene: TRBJ1-2
abundance: NA
d_gene: NA
CDR3nt: TGTGCCAGCAGCCAAGCCAAGGGGGGGGCTGTTGGCTACACCTTC
CDR3aa: CASSQAKGGAVGYTF

v_gene: TRBV5-6
j_gene: TRBJ2-1
abundance: NA
d_gene: TRBD1
CDR3nt: TGTGCCAGCAGCCCGGGGACAGGTCACAATGAGCAGTTCTTC
CDR3aa: CASSPGTGHNEQFF

v_gene: TRBV7-9
j_gene: TRBJ2-3
abundance: NA
d_gene: TRBD2
CDR3nt: TGTGCCAGCAGCACGACTAGCGGGAGCCGGCAAGATACGCAGTATTTT
CDR3aa: CASSTTSGSRQDTQYF

v_gene: TRBV14
j_gene: TRBJ2-7
abundance: NA
d_gene: NA
CDR3nt: TGTGCCAGCAGCCAAGAGGGAGTCAGGGGCTCGAAGTACGAGCAGTACTTC
CDR3aa: CASSQEGVRGSKYEQYF

v_gene: TRBV5-6
j_gene: TRBJ1-4
abundance: NA
d_gene: NA
CDR3nt: TGTGCCAGCAGCTTGGGGGTGACAGGAGGAGACGAAAAACTGTTTTTT
CDR3aa: CASSLGVTGGDEKLFF

v_gene: TRBV9
j_gene: TRBJ2-7
abundance: NA
d_gene: NA
CDR3nt: TGTGCCAGCAGCGTAGGGAGCCAGGGGACCTTCCACGAGCAGTACTTC
CDR3aa: CASSVGSQGTFHEQYF

v_gene: TRBV5-1
j_gene: TRBJ2-3
abundance: NA
d_gene: TRBD2
CDR3nt: TGCGCCAGCAGCCCGGAGGTAGGGACTAGCGGGAGTCCCCGCACAGATACGCAGTATTTT
CDR3aa: CASSPEVGTSGSPRTDTQYF